Presented here are 32 T cell receptor beta chains from one specimen sequenced in a study of T cells in Graves' hyperthyroidism and ophthalmopathy. TCR beta CDR3 sequences were amplified from RNA transcripts. Carried out on the TCR CDR3, a first-round RT-PCR used the HTBI primer set. From the multiplex PCR reads, TCRdb called clonotypes with MiXCR, one entry per CDR3 protein. The sample contains 600,000 or so distinct CDR3 sequences, roughly 46% of which appear only once. Sequencing input: peripheral blood or thyroid tissue (not recorded which). The origin of the receptors is a woman aged 18-29 years with Graves' hyperthyroidism.

A remark on this clonotype: A much larger clone differs from this one at a single base, so this may be a read error. The V call is TRBV29-1, the J call TRBJ1-2; 7 bases match TRBD1. Germline V gene lookup returns CDR1 SQVTM and CDR2 ANQGSEA. The ends lost 3 bases at V and 3 bases at J; junction bases unmatched: 7. This CDR3 is built from 14 residues. The CDR3 nucleotides read TGCAGCGTTGATTTGGCAGGGGGTGACTATGGCTACACCTTC. Protein: CSVDLAGGDYGYTF.

Ten or more counts support this clonotype. The rearrangement links TRBV20-1 to TRBJ1-1; 9 bases are a match to TRBD1. CDR1 is DFQATT and CDR2 is SNEGSKA in the germline V gene (reference sequence). This CDR3 has 13 amino acids. Unmatched junction bases numbered 4, after V lost 6 bases and J lost 2 bases. The chain's CDR3 is CSAGQGTNTEAFF. The CDR3 coding sequence is TGCAGTGCAGGACAGGGGACTAACACTGAAGCTTTCTTT.

This clonotype was recorded a few times. The V and J genes are TRBV7-9 and TRBJ2-7, with a possible D match to TRBD2 (6 bases). The length of the CDR3 is 14 residues. The germline gives CDR1 SEHNR, CDR2 FQNEAQ (reference sequence). The ends were cut back, 5 bases at V and 7 bases at J, with 18 bases in the middle. The CDR3 DNA follows: TGTGCCAGCAGCCTAGGACTACCTCTGGGGGAGCAGTACTTC. Translation gives CASSLGLPLGEQYF. The variable domain in full, completed from reference TRBV7-9 and TRBJ2-7, reads DTGVSQNPRHKITKRGQNVTFRCDPISEHNRLYWYRQTLGQGPEFLTYFQNEAQLEKSRLLSDRFSAERPKGSFSTLEIQRTEQGDSAMYLCASSLGLPLGEQYFGPGTRLTVT.

This clonotype came up many times. The chain joins TRBV7-9 to TRBJ2-5; D remains ambiguous. Trimming left V 5 bases short and J 5 bases short, with 9 bases between. Germline V gene sequence: CDR1 SEHNR, CDR2 FQNEAQ (reference sequence). The CDR3 has 12 amino acids. CDR3 protein: CASSPTRETQYF. Written as DNA, the CDR3 is TGTGCCAGCAGCCCTACCCGGGAGACCCAGTACTTC.

CDR3 nucleotides: TGTGCCAGCAGTGAAGGGGCTAGCGGGAGGGCCGGGGCCAACGTCCTGACTTTC. This sequence encodes CASSEGASGRAGANVLTF. V usage is TRBV2 and J usage is TRBJ2-6; 12 bases line up with TRBD2. Germline values: CDR1 SNHLY, CDR2 FYNNEI. The CDR3 is 18 amino acids. V dropped 1 base and J dropped 4; count of bases not matched to a gene: 5.

This clonotype was seen a handful of times. This chain connects TRBV2 to TRBJ1-1, with D possibly matching TRBD1 (6 bases). Germline V gene data show CDR1 as SNHLY and CDR2 as FYNNEI. The CDR3 is 14 amino acids. The V end was cut by 9 bases, the J end by 1 base, with 15 bases between. Here the CDR3 DNA reads TGTGCCAGTCGGGTACAGGGAAAGAACACTGAAGCTTTCTTT. Its translation is CASRVQGKNTEAFF.

The rearrangement joins TRBV4-1 to TRBJ2-5; tentatively, D is TRBD1 (5 bases). V lost 0 bases to trimming and J lost 5 bases, with 13 bases between them. The CDR3 sequence is 15 residues long. CDR1 MGHRA and CDR2 YSYEKL come from the germline V gene. CDR3 coding DNA: TGCGCCAGCAGCCAAGACAGGGTGGCTGGGGAGACCCAGTACTTC. Its protein product is CASSQDRVAGETQYF.

This clonotype was recorded many times. V is TRBV11-1 and J is TRBJ1-1; D is unclear. Germline lookup yields CDR1 SGHAT and CDR2 FQDESV (reference sequence). V gave up 0 bases and J gave up 5 bases, with 7 bases separating them. The CDR3 is 13 amino acids. In DNA, the CDR3 is TGTGCCAGCAGCTTAGCGCCGAGGACTGAAGCTTTCTTT. Encoded protein: CASSLAPRTEAFF. Drawing the rest from reference TRBV11-1 and TRBJ1-1, the complete variable domain is EAEVAQSPRYKITEKSQAVAFWCDPISGHATLYWYRQILGQGPELLVQFQDESVVDDSQLPKDRFSAERLKGVDSTLKIQPAELGDSAMYLCASSLAPRTEAFFGQGTRLTVV.

This clonotype was found many times. The rearrangement uses TRBV29-1 and TRBJ2-6, with 7 bases fitting TRBD1. The CDR3 covers 17 residues. Losses at the gene ends were 3 bases for V and 2 bases for J; bases not matched to a gene: 10. Germline CDR1 and CDR2: SQVTM and ANQGSEA. CDR3 amino acids: CSVELRSDRAGANVLTF. In DNA form, the CDR3 reads TGCAGCGTTGAGCTCCGCTCCGACAGGGCTGGGGCCAACGTCCTGACTTTC. Using reference TRBV29-1 and TRBJ2-6 for the parts outside the CDR3, the full variable domain is SAVISQKPSRDICQRGTSLTIQCQVDSQVTMMFWYRQQPGQSLTLIATANQGSEATYESGFVIDKFPISRPNLTFSTLTVSNMSPEDSSIYLCSVELRSDRAGANVLTFGAGSRLTVL.

In regard to this clonotype: It may be a read error: a sequence one base away is much more abundant. The CDR3 DNA sequence: TGTGCCATCAGTGAGAGCGGGGTTAGCTCCTACAAGCAGTACTTC. It translates to CAISESGVSSYKQYF. The chain recombines TRBV10-3 with TRBJ2-7; 7 bases agree with TRBD2. The germline gives CDR1 ENHRY, CDR2 SYGVKD. The CDR3 consists of 15 residues.

As to this clonotype: At one end the junction does not follow the germline gene, possibly because of a read error. The J gene is TRBJ2-7, the V gene TRBV19, with 13 bases matching TRBD2. Germline assignment: CDR1 LNHDA and CDR2 SQIVND (reference sequence). The CDR3 totals 15 residues. DNA of the CDR3: TGTGCCAGCAAGCCCGGGACTAGCGGGATCGGGGAGCTGTACTTC. Translated: CASKPGTSGIGELYF.

V is TRBV12-3 or TRBV12-4 and J is TRBJ2-7; tentative D call: TRBD1 (6 bases). The CDR3 is made up of 15 amino acids. V was clipped by 1 base and J by 0 bases, with 10 bases between them. CDR3 loop: CASSLGEGGSYEQYF. The CDR3 region has the DNA TGTGCCAGCAGTTTAGGGGAAGGGGGCTCCTACGAGCAGTACTTC.

This clonotype was seen many times. The rearrangement links TRBV29-1 to TRBJ2-7; the D is unclear. Trimming left V 6 bases short and J 5 bases short, with 11 bases between. The CDR3 runs to 11 residues. Germline-derived CDR1 and CDR2 are SQVTM and ANQGSEA. The CDR3, as DNA: TGCAGCGTGGTCGTACTCCACGAGCAGTACTTC. It encodes CSVVVLHEQYF.

This clonotype was picked up many times. This chain connects TRBV7-9 to TRBJ1-2, with D uncertain. Between the trimmed V and J ends, which lost 0 bases and 6 bases, there was a span of 8 bases. Germline V gene lookup returns CDR1 SEHNR and CDR2 FQNEAQ (reference sequence). The CDR3 is made up of 13 amino acids. The CDR3, as DNA: TGTGCCAGCAGCTTAGCCGGCAGTGATGGCTACACCTTC. It yields the protein CASSLAGSDGYTF.

This clonotype occurred a few times. The chain recombines TRBV2 with TRBJ1-2, with 7 bases aligning to TRBD1. Losses at the gene ends were 4 bases for V and 4 bases for J; bases not matched to a gene: 12. Germline CDR1 SNHLY, CDR2 FYNNEI. This CDR3 is 16 amino acids long. CDR3 protein: CASSATGRGTAYGYTF. The CDR3 DNA follows: TGTGCCAGCAGTGCTACAGGACGTGGGACAGCCTATGGCTACACCTTC.

This clonotype was seen at least ten times. The genes are TRBV7-9 and TRBJ2-7; D unresolved. This CDR3 spans 15 amino acids. Trimming took 3 bases from V and 1 from J, leaving 13 bases between them. Per the germline V gene, CDR1 is SEHNR and CDR2 is FQNEAQ (reference sequence). The CDR3 here is CASSFDSGPSYEQYF. CDR3 DNA sequence: TGTGCCAGCAGCTTCGACTCTGGACCGTCCTACGAGCAGTACTTC.

With regard to this clonotype: A much larger clone is a single base away; this may be a read error. This sequence joins TRBV10-3 and TRBJ1-5, with 9 positions matching TRBD1. Germline V CDR1 and CDR2: ENHRY, SYGVKD. V was clipped by 0 bases and J by 7 bases; unmatched bases: 4. CDR3 size: 15 residues. The DNA for the CDR3 is TGTGCCATCAGTGAGTCCACAGGGGGCGTCCAGCCCCAGCATTTT. It codes for CAISESTGGVQPQHF.

This clonotype has at least ten counts. The gene calls are TRBV24-1 and TRBJ1-3, with D possibly matching TRBD1 (5 bases). Germline loops: CDR1 KGHDR, CDR2 SFDVKD. V was cut by 3 bases and J by 3 bases, with 17 bases left in between. The CDR3 totals 17 residues. Written as DNA, the CDR3 is TGTGCCACCAGTGATCACCGGTTGGGGACGGTTGGAAACACCATATATTTT. Protein sequence: CATSDHRLGTVGNTIYF.

The chain uses TRBV20-1 and TRBJ2-7; tentative D call: TRBD2 (6 bases). There are 13 residues in the CDR3. V lost 3 bases to trimming and J lost 5 bases, with 14 bases between them. Germline CDR1 and CDR2: DFQATT and SNEGSKA (reference sequence). The CDR3 nucleotides are TGCAGTGCTAGGGGGAGGCCCCTCGACGAGCAGTACTTC. As protein: CSARGRPLDEQYF.

V is TRBV12-3 or TRBV12-4 and J is TRBJ1-1; D remains ambiguous. Trimming removed 7 bases at V and 3 bases at J, with 15 bases between. CDR3 length: 14 residues. In nucleotides, the CDR3 is TGTGCCAGCACCCCGACCGGAAGATACACTGAAGCTTTCTTT. Encoded protein: CASTPTGRYTEAFF.

This clonotype was recorded many times. This chain links TRBV7-2 with TRBJ2-5; 10 nucleotides agree with TRBD1. This CDR3 is built from 14 residues. The germline V gene encodes CDR1 SGHTA and CDR2 FQGNSA. The junction had 5 bases not matched to a gene; V was cut back by 5 bases and J by 5 bases. This CDR3 reads CASSRDRGRETQYF. In DNA, the CDR3 is TGTGCCAGCAGCCGGGACAGGGGTAGGGAGACCCAGTACTTC.

This chain connects TRBV7-9 to TRBJ2-7; TRBD1 agrees at 7 bases. Losses at the gene ends were 6 bases for V and 1 base for J; bases not matched to a gene: 9. The CDR3 loop spans 15 amino acids. CDR1 is SEHNR and CDR2 is FQNEAQ in the germline V gene (reference sequence). In nucleotides, the CDR3 is TGTGCCAGCAGAGCCTCCGGGACAGAATCCTACGAGCAGTACTTC. Its protein product is CASRASGTESYEQYF.

This clonotype was counted between two and nine times. This chain uses TRBV19 with TRBJ1-1; D is uncertain. The CDR3 loop spans 14 amino acids. Germline V CDR1 and CDR2: LNHDA, SQIVND (reference sequence). The ends were cut back, 5 bases at V and 4 bases at J, with 14 bases in the middle. The CDR3 DNA reads as TGTGCCAGTAGTGGGCGCAGCTGGGGCACTGAAGCTTTCTTT. This translates into CASSGRSWGTEAFF.

This chain links TRBV7-3 with TRBJ2-5; D is uncertain. Germline V gene lookup returns CDR1 SGHTA and CDR2 FQGTGA. V lost 6 bases, J lost 3 bases, and 11 bases lay in between. The CDR3 has 13 residues. The DNA of the CDR3 is TGTGCCAGCAGTTTTGGATCGGAAGAGACCCAGTACTTC. The encoded protein is CASSFGSEETQYF.

This clonotype was counted once. The genes are TRBV29-1 and TRBJ1-2; 7 bases are a match to TRBD1. The CDR3 consists of 13 residues. In germline, CDR1 is SQVTM, CDR2 ANQGSEA. Trimming at V came to 8 bases and at J to 6 bases, leaving 12 bases not matched to a gene. CDR3 protein: CSLPDRAADGYTF. The CDR3 DNA follows: TGCAGCTTGCCCGACAGGGCGGCGGATGGCTACACCTTC.

The sample holds a few counts of this clonotype. A junction boundary mismatches the germline segment, possibly from a read error. J is TRBJ1-6 and V is TRBV7-3; 9 nucleotides line up with TRBD1. This CDR3 comprises 16 residues. Germline V lookup: CDR1 SGHTA, CDR2 FQGTGA. The chain's CDR3 is CASSRAAGTGNSPLHF. In DNA form, the CDR3 reads TGCGCCAGCAGCCGCGCAGCGGGGACAGGGAATTCACCCCTCCACTTT.

This sequence joins TRBV5-4 and TRBJ1-2; no firm D call. CDR1 and CDR2 from the germline V gene are SGHNT and YYREEE (reference sequence). V lost 6 bases and J lost 6, with 15 bases in between. This CDR3 contains 13 residues. The CDR3 reads CASKDSQRDGYTF. The CDR3 DNA follows: TGTGCCAGCAAGGATTCCCAGAGGGATGGCTACACCTTC. The complete variable domain, with remaining parts taken from reference TRBV5-4 and TRBJ1-2, reads ETGVTQSPTHLIKTRGQQVTLRCSSQSGHNTVSWYQQALGQGPQFIFQYYREEENGRGNFPPRFSGLQFPNYSSELNVNALELDDSALYLCASKDSQRDGYTFGSGTRLTVV.

J is TRBJ2-5 and V is TRBV2, with 8 bases identical to TRBD2. With 3 bases clipped from V and 1 base from J, the junction kept 4 bases outside the gene matches. Looked up from germline, CDR1 is SNHLY and CDR2 is FYNNEI. The CDR3 has 15 residues. This CDR3 reads CASSDNLAGQETQYF. CDR3 in DNA: TGTGCCAGCAGTGATAACCTAGCGGGCCAAGAGACCCAGTACTTC.

The CDR3 sequence is CASSPTGMAGANVLTF. The CDR3 DNA is TGTGCCAGTAGTCCCACAGGGATGGCTGGGGCCAACGTCCTGACTTTC. V gene TRBV19 combines with J gene TRBJ2-6; a weak D match, TRBD1 (6 bases). V shed 5 bases and J shed 2 bases, with 13 bases lying between them. CDR1 is LNHDA and CDR2 is SQIVND in the germline V gene (reference sequence). The length of the CDR3 is 16 residues.

With regard to this clonotype: At one boundary the junction diverges from the germline segment, which might be a read error. This sequence joins TRBV10-2 and TRBJ2-7; D is undetermined. Germline V gene sequence: CDR1 WSHSY, CDR2 SAAADI. The CDR3 is made up of 13 amino acids. As DNA, the CDR3 is TGCGCCAGCAGTGAGGGAACTTCCTACGGGCAGTACTTC. This codes for CASSEGTSYGQYF.

This clonotype showed up just a few times. The V and J genes are TRBV2 and TRBJ1-2; D may be TRBD1 (5 bases). This CDR3 is built from 15 residues. Germline CDR1 is SNHLY and CDR2 is FYNNEI. V lost 6 bases and J lost 0, with 14 bases in between. The CDR3 nucleotides read TGTGCCAGCAGGTTACGGGACTTTTCTAACTATGGCTACACCTTC. Translated, it gives CASRLRDFSNYGYTF.

This chain joins TRBV15 and TRBJ1-2, with 7 nucleotides matching TRBD1. CDR3 length: 15 residues. With V trimmed by 3 bases and J by 4 bases, 8 bases remained unmatched. Germline-derived CDR1 and CDR2 are LNHNV and YYDKDF (reference sequence). The CDR3 nucleotides read TGTGCCACCAGCAGTTTAAGGGGGCCCGGCTATGGCTACACCTTC. Its translation: CATSSLRGPGYGYTF.